Listed here is a single TCR beta chain. This sample is part of a study of PD-1 blockade in mismatch repair-deficient tumors. V shed 6 bases, J shed 3 bases, and the junction held 1 base outside the gene matches. This CDR3 has 13 amino acids. Looked up from germline, CDR1 is ENHRY and CDR2 is SYGVKD. The data were produced by immunoSEQ multiplex PCR, yet TCRdb's version contains in-frame clones alone and is incomplete. The sample gives tens of thousands of clones, roughly 77% of which show up once; under 25% is in the top ten. The chain recombines TRBV10-3 with TRBJ2-1; 8 bases line up with TRBD2. The source was peripheral blood, collected 4 weeks after starting pembrolizumab. The sequence was obtained from an adult with mismatch repair-deficient cancer. In nucleotides, the CDR3 is TGTGCCATCAGGGGGACTAGCTACAATGAGCAGTTCTTC. It encodes CAIRGTSYNEQFF.